These 21 T cell receptor beta chains originate from one sample sequenced in a study of T cell changes during pregnancy in multiple sclerosis. This table comes from immunoSEQ multiplex PCR, and its TCRdb copy is limited to in-frame clones, with some not included. Among tens of thousands of clones listed, almost 95% were seen once. The sequences come from CD8+ T cells from peripheral blood mononuclear cells, collected in the first trimester of pregnancy. These receptors came from a female donor with multiple sclerosis, enrolled in a pregnancy study.

The V call is TRBV15, the J call TRBJ1-5; D is undetermined. Germline-derived CDR1 and CDR2 are LNHNV and YYDKDF (reference sequence). The germline V and J ends were trimmed by 0 bases and 0 bases, with 12 bases remaining between them. The CDR3 consists of 17 residues. CDR3 nucleotide sequence: TGTGCCACCAGCAGAGATGATGACATGGGTAGCAATCAGCCCCAGCATTTT. Translation: CATSRDDDMGSNQPQHF. The variable domain in full, completed from reference TRBV15 and TRBJ1-5, reads DAMVIQNPRYQVTQFGKPVTLSCSQTLNHNVMYWYQQKSSQAPKLLFHYYDKDFNNEADTPDNFQSRRPNTSFCFLDIRSPGLGDTAMYLCATSRDDDMGSNQPQHFGDGTRLSIL.

The V and J genes are TRBV7-6 and TRBJ2-1; D is unresolved. The CDR3 runs 14 residues. Germline V gene lookup returns CDR1 SGHVS and CDR2 FNYEAQ. Trimming stripped 4 bases from V and 1 base from J, with 8 bases between. DNA of the CDR3: TGTGCCAGCAGCTCGGGTGGATCCTACAATGAGCAGTTCTTC. Protein: CASSSGGSYNEQFF. Looking up the rest from reference TRBV7-6 and TRBJ2-1 gives the full variable domain: GAGVSQSPRYKVTKRGQDVALRCDPISGHVSLYWYRQALGQGPEFLTYFNYEAQQDKSGLPNDRFSAERPEGSISTLTIQRTEQRDSAMYRCASSSGGSYNEQFFGPGTRLTVL.

The rearrangement joins TRBV15 to TRBJ1-4; 7 bases match TRBD1. The CDR3 is 19 residues long. V shed 3 bases, J shed 3 bases, and the junction held 16 bases outside the gene matches. Germline V gene lookup returns CDR1 LNHNV and CDR2 YYDKDF (reference sequence). The CDR3 sequence is CATSSVRTGTWEPNEKLFF. In DNA form, the CDR3 reads TGTGCCACCAGCAGTGTAAGGACAGGAACGTGGGAGCCTAATGAAAAACTGTTTTTT. Variable domain in full (rest from reference TRBV15 and TRBJ1-4): DAMVIQNPRYQVTQFGKPVTLSCSQTLNHNVMYWYQQKSSQAPKLLFHYYDKDFNNEADTPDNFQSRRPNTSFCFLDIRSPGLGDTAMYLCATSSVRTGTWEPNEKLFFGSGTQLSVL.

V is TRBV9 and J is TRBJ2-4, with D perhaps matching TRBD2 (6 bases). V was trimmed by 2 bases and J by 8 bases, leaving 17 bases between them. Germline V gives CDR1 SGDLS, CDR2 YYNGEE. The CDR3 sequence is 15 residues long. CDR3 nucleotides: TGTGCCAGCAGCGTCACAAGCGGGTCCAGGGACATTCAGTACTTC. Residues: CASSVTSGSRDIQYF.

The chain uses TRBV5-1 and TRBJ2-5, with 7 nucleotides matching TRBD2. CDR1 is SGHRS and CDR2 is YFSETQ in the germline V gene. Trimming at V came to 4 bases and at J to 1 base, leaving 10 bases not matched to a gene. The CDR3 is 16 residues long. The CDR3 DNA reads as TGCGCCAGCAGCGCGTTGGAGCGGGGACTCCAAGAGACCCAGTACTTC. Its translation: CASSALERGLQETQYF.

A single count supports this clone. This chain links TRBV27 with TRBJ2-7, with 11 bases identical to TRBD2. Germline V gene data show CDR1 as MNHEY and CDR2 as SMNVEV (reference sequence). This CDR3 is built from 17 residues. Trimming removed 3 bases from V and 7 bases from J; junction bases left unmatched: 14. The CDR3 nucleotides read TGTGCCAGCAGTTTTTGGCCTAGCGGGAGGCCCAGGGCGGAGCAGTACTTC. It encodes CASSFWPSGRPRAEQYF.

The V and J genes are TRBV6-6 and TRBJ1-5; D might be TRBD1 (6 bases). CDR1 and CDR2 from the germline V gene are MNHNY and SVGAGI (reference sequence). Trimming took off 0 bases at V and 5 bases at J, with 11 bases between the two ends. The CDR3 covers 15 residues. The CDR3 spells CASSYSARTDQPQHF. In nucleotides, the CDR3 is TGTGCCAGCAGTTACTCCGCTCGGACAGATCAGCCCCAGCATTTT.

V gene TRBV27 combines with J gene TRBJ2-5; 7 positions match TRBD2. The V gene end was trimmed by 6 bases and the J gene end by 1 base; junction bases not matched to a gene: 2. Per the germline V gene, CDR1 is MNHEY and CDR2 is SMNVEV (reference sequence). CDR3 length: 13 residues. The CDR3: CASSGRIQETQYF. CDR3 DNA: TGTGCCAGCAGCGGGAGGATCCAAGAGACCCAGTACTTC.

This chain connects TRBV6-1 to TRBJ2-2, with D uncertain. This CDR3 comprises 14 residues. Germline lookup yields CDR1 MNHNS and CDR2 SASEGT. Trimming pared 1 base from V and 3 bases from J, leaving 6 bases between. The CDR3 region has the DNA TGTGCCAGCAGTGAAGACAGAGACACCGGGGAGCTGTTTTTT. Protein sequence: CASSEDRDTGELFF.

The chain uses TRBV6-1 and TRBJ1-1; TRBD1 matches 9 bases. V shed 5 bases, J shed 3 bases, and the junction held 4 bases outside the gene matches. From germline, CDR1 is MNHNS and CDR2 SASEGT. The CDR3 extends over 14 amino acids. The CDR3 DNA follows: TGTGCCAGCAGTCGACAGGGGGGAGACACTGAAGCTTTCTTT. Amino acid sequence: CASSRQGGDTEAFF.

V and J are TRBV11-2 and TRBJ1-6; 7 bases line up with TRBD1. The CDR3 covers 16 residues. The trim removed 1 base at V and 4 bases at J, leaving 4 bases unmatched. Germline V gene sequence: CDR1 SGHAT, CDR2 FQNNGV. Here the CDR3 DNA reads TGTGCCAGCAGCTTAGGTCTACAGGGGTATAATTCACCCCTCCACTTT. Translation: CASSLGLQGYNSPLHF.

The chain employs TRBV29-1 and TRBJ1-1; no clear D gene. The CDR3 spans 14 residues. V was trimmed by 4 bases and J by 0 bases, leaving 12 bases between them. CDR1 and CDR2 from the germline V gene are SQVTM and ANQGSEA. This CDR3 is CSVGGADLNTEAFF. CDR3 bases: TGCAGCGTTGGTGGTGCCGACTTGAACACTGAAGCTTTCTTT.

The chain links TRBV15 to TRBJ1-6; D perhaps matches TRBD1 (6 bases). CDR3 length: 14 amino acids. Trimming took off 6 bases at V and 9 bases at J, with 15 bases between the two ends. Germline assignment: CDR1 LNHNV and CDR2 YYDKDF (reference sequence). The CDR3 DNA follows: TGTGCCACCAGAAAGGGGGGGGAAATTTCACCCCTCCACTTT. Protein sequence: CATRKGGEISPLHF.

This clone was picked up a small number of times. The chain uses TRBV6-4 and TRBJ2-2; the match to TRBD1 covers 8 bases. V shed 5 bases and J 1 base; nucleotides not matched to a gene: 3. This CDR3 region has 15 residues. CDR1 is MRHNA, CDR2 SNTAGT, per germline. The CDR3 region has the DNA TGTGCCAGCAGTTCCGGGACAGGGAACACCGGGGAGCTGTTTTTT. The encoded protein is CASSSGTGNTGELFF.

The chain carries TRBV19 and TRBJ2-1; TRBD1 is a possible D gene (6 bases). Trimming took 5 bases from V and 6 from J, leaving 17 bases between them. Looked up from germline, CDR1 is LNHDA and CDR2 is SQIVND (reference sequence). The CDR3 covers 15 residues. The DNA for the CDR3 is TGTGCCAGTAGTTCCTCCCCCTCAGGGGTCAATGAGCAGTTCTTC. Its translation: CASSSSPSGVNEQFF.

This chain links TRBV7-6 with TRBJ2-3; 8 nucleotides line up with TRBD2. CDR1 is SGHVS, CDR2 FNYEAQ, per germline. Germline trimming cut 5 bases from V and 0 bases from J; bases unmatched to any gene: 4. This CDR3 region has 15 residues. The DNA of the CDR3 is TGTGCCAGCAGCCTCGGGGGGGCCAGCACAGATACGCAGTATTTT. Translation: CASSLGGASTDTQYF.

The V call is TRBV2, the J call TRBJ2-7; 8 bases are shared with TRBD1. Germline V lookup: CDR1 SNHLY, CDR2 FYNNEI. The CDR3 has 12 residues. With V trimmed by 7 bases and J by 3 bases, 2 bases remained unmatched. Here the CDR3 DNA reads TGTGCCAGCATCGGACAGGGCTACGAGCAGTACTTC. This sequence encodes CASIGQGYEQYF.

This chain connects TRBV4-2 to TRBJ2-7, with TRBD2 matching over 11 bases. J lost 2 bases, V lost 0 bases, and 0 bases had no gene match. CDR3 length: 15 residues. CDR1 and CDR2 from the germline V gene are LGHNA and YNFKEQ. The CDR3 sequence is CASSQELAGAYEQYF. The CDR3, as DNA: TGTGCCAGCAGCCAAGAACTAGCGGGAGCCTACGAGCAGTACTTC.

V and J are TRBV7-8 and TRBJ2-7, with 7 bases aligning to TRBD2. The V gene end was trimmed by 0 bases and the J gene end by 3 bases; junction bases not matched to a gene: 5. The CDR3 runs to 15 residues. The germline gives CDR1 SGHVS, CDR2 FQNEAQ. This chain's CDR3 is CASSLAGGLFYEQYF. CDR3 coding DNA: TGTGCCAGCAGCTTAGCTGGGGGACTATTCTACGAGCAGTACTTC.

The chain employs TRBV5-6 and TRBJ2-7, with D possibly TRBD1 on 5 matching bases. Germline V CDR1 and CDR2: SGHDT, YYEEEE. V gave up 0 bases and J gave up 0 bases, with 7 bases separating them. This CDR3 comprises 14 residues. The CDR3 protein is CASSLVRGSYEQYF. CDR3 DNA sequence: TGTGCCAGCAGCTTGGTTAGGGGCTCCTACGAGCAGTACTTC.

The V and J genes are TRBV25-1 and TRBJ2-1; 7 bases are a match to TRBD2. V was clipped by 7 bases and J by 1 base; unmatched bases: 10. The germline gives CDR1 MGHDK, CDR2 SYGVNS. CDR3 length: 16 amino acids. Here the CDR3 DNA reads TGTGCCAGCACCCGAAAGGGAGCGGGATCCTACAATGAGCAGTTCTTC. Protein product: CASTRKGAGSYNEQFF.